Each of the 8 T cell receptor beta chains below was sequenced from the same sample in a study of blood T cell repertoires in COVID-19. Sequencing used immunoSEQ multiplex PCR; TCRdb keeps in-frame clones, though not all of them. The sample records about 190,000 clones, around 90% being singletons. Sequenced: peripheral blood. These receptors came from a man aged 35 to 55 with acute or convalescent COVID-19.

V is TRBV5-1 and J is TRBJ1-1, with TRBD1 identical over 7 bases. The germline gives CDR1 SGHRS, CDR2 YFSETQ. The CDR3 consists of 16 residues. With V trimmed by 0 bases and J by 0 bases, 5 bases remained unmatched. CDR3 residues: CASSLGQGEMNTEAFF. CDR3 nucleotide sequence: TGCGCCAGCAGCTTGGGACAGGGCGAAATGAACACTGAAGCTTTCTTT.

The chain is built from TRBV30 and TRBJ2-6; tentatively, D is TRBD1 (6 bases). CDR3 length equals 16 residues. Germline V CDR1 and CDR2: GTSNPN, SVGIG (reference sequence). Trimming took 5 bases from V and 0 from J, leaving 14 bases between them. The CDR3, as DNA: TGTGCCTGGGAGCAGGGGCCGGCCTCTGGGGCCAACGTCCTGACTTTC. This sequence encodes CAWEQGPASGANVLTF.

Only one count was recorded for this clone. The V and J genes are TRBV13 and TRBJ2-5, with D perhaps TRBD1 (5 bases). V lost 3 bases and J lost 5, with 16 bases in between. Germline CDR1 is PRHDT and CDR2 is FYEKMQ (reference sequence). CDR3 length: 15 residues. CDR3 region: CASSFRRSGLETQYF. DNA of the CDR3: TGTGCCAGCAGCTTTCGACGCTCAGGGTTGGAGACCCAGTACTTC.

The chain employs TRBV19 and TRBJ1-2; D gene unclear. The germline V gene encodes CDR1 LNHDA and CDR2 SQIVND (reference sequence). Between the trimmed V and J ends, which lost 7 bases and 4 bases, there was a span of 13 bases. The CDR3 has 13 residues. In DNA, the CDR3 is TGTGCCAGTACTCGAGAGCGGGCCTATGGCTACACCTTC. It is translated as CASTRERAYGYTF.

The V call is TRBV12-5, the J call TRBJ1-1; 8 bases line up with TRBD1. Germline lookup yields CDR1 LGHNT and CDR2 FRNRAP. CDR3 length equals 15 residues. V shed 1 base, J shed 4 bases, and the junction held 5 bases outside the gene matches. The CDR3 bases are TGTGCTAGTGGTTTGGACAGGGGGGAGACCACTGAAGCTTTCTTT. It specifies CASGLDRGETTEAFF.

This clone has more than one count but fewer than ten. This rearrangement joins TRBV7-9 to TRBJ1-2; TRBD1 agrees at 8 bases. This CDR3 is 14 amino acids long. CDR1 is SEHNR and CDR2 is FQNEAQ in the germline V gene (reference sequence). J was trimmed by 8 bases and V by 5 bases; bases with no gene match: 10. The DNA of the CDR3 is TGTGCCAGCAGCCCCGGACAGGGCGGCTACGGCTACACCTTC. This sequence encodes CASSPGQGGYGYTF.

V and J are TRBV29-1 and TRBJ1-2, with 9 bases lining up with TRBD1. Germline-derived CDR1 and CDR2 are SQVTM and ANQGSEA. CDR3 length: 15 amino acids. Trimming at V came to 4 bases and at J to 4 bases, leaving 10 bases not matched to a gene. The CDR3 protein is CSVAKRGQGGYGYTF. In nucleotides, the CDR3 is TGCAGCGTTGCTAAACGGGGACAGGGTGGCTATGGCTACACCTTC. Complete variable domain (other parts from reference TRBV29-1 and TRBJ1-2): SAVISQKPSRDICQRGTSLTIQCQVDSQVTMMFWYRQQPGQSLTLIATANQGSEATYESGFVIDKFPISRPNLTFSTLTVSNMSPEDSSIYLCSVAKRGQGGYGYTFGSGTRLTVV.

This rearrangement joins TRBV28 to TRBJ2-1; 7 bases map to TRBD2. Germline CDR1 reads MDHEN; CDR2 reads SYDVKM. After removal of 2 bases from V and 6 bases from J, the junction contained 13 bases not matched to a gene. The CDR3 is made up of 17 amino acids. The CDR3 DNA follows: TGTGCCAGCAGTTTACCCCTGACGGGGGAGGGGAGCAATGAGCAGTTCTTC. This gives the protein CASSLPLTGEGSNEQFF.